A selection of T cell receptor beta chains follows, all from one sample in a study of blood T cell repertoires in COVID-19. Libraries were prepared by immunoSEQ multiplex PCR; TCRdb keeps only in-frame clonotypes and omits some of them. Of about 400,000 clones listed, roughly 90% were seen once; the top ten hold around 1.3%. The specimen sequenced was peripheral blood. These receptors all stem from a man aged 35 to 55 with acute or convalescent COVID-19. Each CDR3 is given with its conserved first and last residue. Fields, in order: clone size, V gene, J gene, D gene, CDR3 protein, CDR3 DNA. D genes are given only for firm matches. Expanded clones get a size class; other rows say once, few or many, or leave the size out.

clone size: -; V gene: TRBV18; J gene: TRBJ2-5; D gene: -; CDR3 protein: CASSPGAGRSETQYF; CDR3 DNA: TGTGCCAGCTCACCAGGGGCAGGGAGGTCTGAGACCCAGTACTTC
clone size: -; V gene: TRBV19; J gene: TRBJ2-7; D gene: TRBD2; CDR3 protein: CASSPSPGTSGKYEQYF; CDR3 DNA: TGTGCCAGTAGTCCCTCCCCCGGGACTAGCGGAAAGTACGAGCAGTACTTC
clone size: -; V gene: TRBV11-2; J gene: TRBJ1-4; D gene: -; CDR3 protein: CASSPVRVSNEKLFF; CDR3 DNA: TGTGCCAGCAGCCCTGTACGGGTTTCTAATGAAAAACTGTTTTTT
clone size: -; V gene: TRBV6-5; J gene: TRBJ1-4; D gene: -; CDR3 protein: CASTYTGRADEKLFF; CDR3 DNA: TGTGCCAGCACTTATACAGGGAGAGCGGATGAAAAACTGTTTTTT
clone size: -; V gene: TRBV5-1; J gene: TRBJ1-1; D gene: -; CDR3 protein: CASSLGLGARAFF; CDR3 DNA: TGCGCCAGCAGCTTGGGTTTGGGGGCACGAGCTTTCTTT
clone size: -; V gene: TRBV5-5; J gene: TRBJ2-1; D gene: TRBD2; CDR3 protein: CASSRTTSGAYNEQFF; CDR3 DNA: TGTGCCAGCAGCCGCACCACTAGCGGGGCTTACAATGAGCAGTTCTTC
clone size: -; V gene: TRBV4-1; J gene: TRBJ2-7; D gene: TRBD1; CDR3 protein: CASSPWTGTTYEQYF; CDR3 DNA: TGCGCCAGCAGCCCGTGGACAGGGACGACCTACGAGCAGTACTTC
clone size: -; V gene: TRBV14; J gene: TRBJ2-1; D gene: -; CDR3 protein: CASSRWTTREQFF; CDR3 DNA: TGTGCCAGCAGCCGGTGGACTACAAGGGAGCAGTTCTTC
clone size: -; V gene: TRBV6-6; J gene: TRBJ1-5; D gene: TRBD1; CDR3 protein: CASSYSGQGTEPQHF; CDR3 DNA: TGTGCCAGCAGTTACTCGGGACAGGGGACAGAGCCCCAGCATTTT
clone size: -; V gene: TRBV6-5; J gene: TRBJ1-1; D gene: -; CDR3 protein: CASSSNRITEAFF; CDR3 DNA: TGTGCCAGCAGTTCAAACAGAATCACTGAAGCTTTCTTT
clone size: -; V gene: TRBV24-1; J gene: TRBJ1-5; D gene: -; CDR3 protein: CATSDYGRGTDNQPQHF; CDR3 DNA: TGTGCCACCAGTGACTACGGACGGGGGACGGACAATCAGCCCCAGCATTTT
clone size: -; V gene: TRBV2; J gene: TRBJ2-7; D gene: -; CDR3 protein: CASSDDSTYEQYF; CDR3 DNA: TGTGCCAGCAGTGATGACAGTACCTACGAGCAGTACTTC
clone size: -; V gene: TRBV11-2; J gene: TRBJ2-5; D gene: -; CDR3 protein: CASSLDLGDNQETQYF; CDR3 DNA: TGTGCCAGCAGCTTAGATCTTGGCGACAACCAAGAGACCCAGTACTTC
clone size: once; V gene: TRBV11-3; J gene: TRBJ1-3; D gene: -; CDR3 protein: CASSTRFGNTIYF; CDR3 DNA: TGTGCCAGCAGCACCCGGTTTGGAAACACCATATATTTT
clone size: -; V gene: TRBV10-3; J gene: TRBJ2-3; D gene: TRBD2; CDR3 protein: CAISGPRGAGAGNGTDTQYF; CDR3 DNA: TGTGCCATCAGCGGACCCCGCGGAGCGGGGGCGGGAAATGGCACAGATACGCAGTATTTT
clone size: -; V gene: TRBV28; J gene: TRBJ1-3; D gene: -; CDR3 protein: CASRLQTGSGNTIYF; CDR3 DNA: TGTGCCAGCAGGCTTCAAACAGGGTCTGGAAACACCATATATTTT
clone size: -; V gene: TRBV3-1/TRBV3-2; J gene: TRBJ2-5; D gene: -; CDR3 protein: CASSQGTDQETQYF; CDR3 DNA: TGTGCCAGCAGCCAAGGAACGGACCAAGAGACCCAGTACTTC
clone size: -; V gene: TRBV2; J gene: TRBJ2-7; D gene: TRBD2; CDR3 protein: CASSERWGGIYEQYF; CDR3 DNA: TGTGCCAGCAGTGAACGGTGGGGGGGGATATACGAGCAGTACTTC
clone size: -; V gene: TRBV19; J gene: TRBJ1-2; D gene: TRBD1; CDR3 protein: CASYWPGQGLGYGYTF; CDR3 DNA: TGTGCCAGTTACTGGCCGGGACAGGGATTAGGCTATGGCTACACCTTC
clone size: -; V gene: TRBV5-1; J gene: TRBJ2-5; D gene: TRBD1; CDR3 protein: CASKGTGEETQYF; CDR3 DNA: TGCGCCAGCAAGGGGACAGGAGAGGAGACCCAGTACTTC
clone size: -; V gene: TRBV7-8; J gene: TRBJ2-7; D gene: TRBD2; CDR3 protein: CASSENRLRLAGDEQYF; CDR3 DNA: TGTGCCAGCAGCGAAAATCGCCTTAGACTAGCTGGGGACGAGCAGTACTTC
clone size: -; V gene: TRBV5-1; J gene: TRBJ2-7; D gene: TRBD2; CDR3 protein: CASSLDSGGVLNEQYF; CDR3 DNA: TGCGCCAGCAGCTTGGATAGCGGGGGGGTTCTGAACGAGCAGTACTTC
clone size: once; V gene: TRBV28; J gene: TRBJ1-5; D gene: TRBD1; CDR3 protein: CASSPGGGTGSF; CDR3 DNA: TGTGCCAGCAGCCCCGGAGGCGGGACAGGGAGTTTT
clone size: -; V gene: TRBV29-1; J gene: TRBJ2-7; D gene: -; CDR3 protein: CSVSVRTYEQYF; CDR3 DNA: TGCAGCGTTAGCGTCCGAACCTACGAGCAGTACTTC
clone size: -; V gene: TRBV7-3; J gene: TRBJ2-1; D gene: TRBD2; CDR3 protein: CASSSYPSGGRDNEQFF; CDR3 DNA: TGTGCCAGCAGCTCTTACCCTAGCGGGGGCCGCGACAATGAGCAGTTCTTC
clone size: -; V gene: TRBV27; J gene: TRBJ1-5; D gene: TRBD1; CDR3 protein: CASSLFDRGQPQHF; CDR3 DNA: TGTGCCAGCAGTTTATTCGACAGGGGTCAGCCCCAGCATTTT
clone size: -; V gene: TRBV10-1; J gene: TRBJ2-1; D gene: -; CDR3 protein: CASSESGLHNEQFF; CDR3 DNA: TGCGCCAGCAGTGAGTCGGGACTGCACAATGAGCAGTTCTTC
clone size: -; V gene: TRBV5-1; J gene: TRBJ2-1; D gene: -; CDR3 protein: CASSLISGNEQFF; CDR3 DNA: TGCGCCAGCAGCTTGATTAGCGGAAATGAGCAGTTCTTC
clone size: once; V gene: TRBV28; J gene: TRBJ2-7; D gene: TRBD1; CDR3 protein: CASSSPPAGQGTLLLLYEQYF; CDR3 DNA: TGTGCCAGCAGTTCGCCACCGGCTGGACAGGGGACCCTTCTTTTATTATACGAGCAGTACTTC
clone size: -; V gene: TRBV5-4; J gene: TRBJ1-1; D gene: -; CDR3 protein: CASRNWDSGNTEAFF; CDR3 DNA: TGTGCCAGCAGGAACTGGGACTCCGGGAACACTGAAGCTTTCTTT
clone size: -; V gene: TRBV11-2; J gene: TRBJ1-4; D gene: TRBD1; CDR3 protein: CASSSQGFNEKLFF; CDR3 DNA: TGTGCCAGCAGCTCACAGGGGTTCAATGAAAAACTGTTTTTT
clone size: few; V gene: TRBV10-3; J gene: TRBJ1-2; D gene: TRBD1; CDR3 protein: CAINRGQNYGYTF; CDR3 DNA: TGTGCCATCAATAGGGGACAGAACTATGGCTACACCTTC
clone size: -; V gene: TRBV12-3/TRBV12-4; J gene: TRBJ2-7; D gene: -; CDR3 protein: CASSLRPTYEQYF; CDR3 DNA: TGTGCCAGCAGTTTGAGGCCAACTTACGAGCAGTACTTC
clone size: -; V gene: TRBV19; J gene: TRBJ2-5; D gene: -; CDR3 protein: CASSFAETQYF; CDR3 DNA: TGTGCCAGTAGTTTTGCGGAGACCCAGTACTTC
clone size: -; V gene: TRBV10-3; J gene: TRBJ2-7; D gene: TRBD1; CDR3 protein: CAIWDRVGYEQYF; CDR3 DNA: TGTGCCATCTGGGACAGGGTAGGGTACGAGCAGTACTTC
clone size: once; V gene: TRBV5-1; J gene: TRBJ1-1; D gene: TRBD1; CDR3 protein: CASSPRAGGEGDTEAFF; CDR3 DNA: TGCGCCAGCAGCCCGCGTGCAGGGGGTGAGGGGGACACTGAAGCTTTCTTT
clone size: -; V gene: TRBV27; J gene: TRBJ2-2; D gene: -; CDR3 protein: CASSLNTGELFF; CDR3 DNA: TGTGCCAGCAGTCTGAACACCGGGGAGCTGTTTTTT
clone size: -; V gene: TRBV19; J gene: TRBJ1-1; D gene: TRBD1; CDR3 protein: CASSRGQIGTEAFF; CDR3 DNA: TGTGCCAGTAGTAGGGGACAGATCGGCACTGAAGCTTTCTTT
clone size: -; V gene: TRBV7-2; J gene: TRBJ2-7; D gene: -; CDR3 protein: CASSPGGYEQYF; CDR3 DNA: TGTGCCAGCAGCCCCGGTGGTTACGAGCAGTACTTC
clone size: -; V gene: TRBV7-8; J gene: TRBJ1-5; D gene: -; CDR3 protein: CASSSIRRFDNQPQHF; CDR3 DNA: TGTGCCAGCAGCTCCATTCGGAGGTTCGACAATCAGCCCCAGCATTTT
clone size: -; V gene: TRBV9; J gene: TRBJ2-7; D gene: TRBD2; CDR3 protein: CASSPRGVAGLYEQYF; CDR3 DNA: TGTGCCAGCAGCCCGAGGGGGGTAGCGGGACTCTACGAGCAGTACTTC
clone size: -; V gene: TRBV6-5; J gene: TRBJ2-2; D gene: -; CDR3 protein: CASSYGAGPDRELFF; CDR3 DNA: TGTGCCAGCAGTTACGGTGCGGGGCCGGATAGGGAGCTGTTTTTT
clone size: once; V gene: TRBV6-5; J gene: TRBJ1-3; D gene: -; CDR3 protein: CASIQGGYSGNTIYF; CDR3 DNA: TGTGCCAGCATCCAAGGAGGCTACTCTGGAAACACCATATATTTT
clone size: -; V gene: TRBV5-1; J gene: TRBJ1-4; D gene: -; CDR3 protein: CASRKQGEKLFF; CDR3 DNA: TGCGCCAGCAGAAAGCAGGGGGAAAAACTGTTTTTT
clone size: -; V gene: TRBV18; J gene: TRBJ1-1; D gene: -; CDR3 protein: CASSPSGVRNTEAFF; CDR3 DNA: TGTGCCAGCTCACCATCCGGGGTGAGGAACACTGAAGCTTTCTTT